This TCR beta chain was recorded in a study of regulatory T cells in long-lasting Graves disease. Study observations and caveats: Persistent-disease Graves' patients showed less TCR diversity than new cases.

As to time point: newly diagnosed GD, antithyroid drugs for less than 3 months. PBMC RNA was the source of the TCR library. CDR3 size: 14 residues. The V gene's germline CDR1 is SGHRS and CDR2 YFSETQ. V was shortened by 3 bases and J by 9 bases, with 19 bases between the two germline ends. This clonotype showed up many times. Its antigen is still unknown. Investigators prepared the TCR beta libraries by applying iRepertoire HTBI primers and Arm-PCR of CDR3 regions. Via MiXCR, TCRdb re-called the multiplex PCR reads, giving one row per CDR3 protein. The sample carries 520,000 or so distinct CDR3 sequences, around 11% recorded once. This sample also appeared in a second study, on T cells in Graves' hyperthyroidism and ophthalmopathy. This second study notes: Among the patients, aged 18 to 65, hyperthyroidism was newly diagnosed and had lasted under 2 months.

This material consisted of peripheral blood mononuclear cells (PBMCs), taken at new diagnosis, from a patient treated with antithyroid drugs. The receptor's source is a woman between 25 and 40 years old with Graves disease. This sequence joins TRBV5-1 and TRBJ2-7, with D possibly matching TRBD1 (5 bases). CDR3 nucleotide sequence: TGCGCCAGCAGCTCCCAGGGCCCGGAGATCGGGCAGTACTTC. Protein product: CASSSQGPEIGQYF.